The clone carrying this T cell receptor beta chain was seen a single time. Antigen specificity is unknown. The data stem from a study of cytomegalovirus exposure and HLA in healthy donors. As for the study in general: Sequencing of 150 million to 200 million T cells in an earlier analysis found 90 million to 120 million unique TCR beta sequences.

Study findings and constraints: Reports indicated that the classifier achieved high specificity and sensitivity in diagnosing cytomegalovirus status. Later, an analysis found that common viral pathogens appeared to be linked with several of the most significant clusters.

The study ran its PCR with 60 Vbeta and 13 Jbeta primers. The data were produced by immunoSEQ multiplex PCR, yet TCRdb's version contains in-frame clones alone and is incomplete. The sample has more than 150,000 clones; roughly 78% are singletons. The CDR3 loop spans 12 amino acids. Germline-derived CDR1 and CDR2 are SQVTM and ANQGSEA. V lost 6 bases, J lost 4 bases, and 12 bases lay in between. The chain is built from TRBV29-1 and TRBJ1-1, with D uncertain. The clonotype comes from a boy aged 5-17 years in good health and CMV-seronegative. Specimen: PBMCs. CDR3 protein: CSVGLRGTEAFF. CDR3 in DNA: TGCAGCGTCGGGTTGCGAGGCACTGAAGCTTTCTTT.